This T cell receptor (beta chain) is drawn from a study of T cell responses to AZD1222 COVID-19 vaccine. Overall study results and limits: Within unmutated variant regions lay the reported targets of nearly half of spike-specific TCRs. Spike-specific TCRs gained breadth and depth after people received two AZD1222 doses.

The CDR3 extends over 16 amino acids. J gave up 7 bases and V 0 bases, and 5 bases lay outside the gene matches. Germline assignment: CDR1 KGHDR and CDR2 SFDVKD. Produced via immunoSEQ multiplex PCR; TCRdb's table is partial and in-frame only. The table lists around 140,000 clones, roughly 92% of them singletons. As concerns this clone: Antigen unknown.

J is TRBJ1-4 and V is TRBV24-1, with 9 bases identical to TRBD1. The specimen was peripheral blood, collected on day 0 of AZD1222 vaccination. The TCR sequence derives from an adult in good health. Written as DNA, the CDR3 is TGTGCCACCAGTGATTTGGGGGACAGGGAAGGTGAAAAACTGTTTTTT. It yields the protein CATSDLGDREGEKLFF.